This TCR beta chain was sequenced in a study of blood T cell repertoires in COVID-19. Study summary: The samples span acute and convalescent COVID-19 from the United States, Italy and Spain. PBMCs, B-cell-depleted T cells, or T cells were the source of the cDNA or gDNA that made up the material.

Germline assignment: CDR1 WSHSY and CDR2 SAAADI. This CDR3 has 13 amino acids. With 6 bases removed from V and 4 bases from J, the gap between germline ends came to 12 bases. Per the original methods: Estimated nucleated cell counts came from reference gene primer amplification. Sequencing was performed with immunoSEQ multiplex PCR; in TCRdb, only in-frame clones are kept and a portion is missing. The DNA gave D and trimming, while V, J and clone size come from that table. This table has fewer than 85,000 clones, under 80% appearing once. The clonotype comes from a woman of 80 years or more with active or convalescent COVID-19. The chain employs TRBV10-2 and TRBJ2-5, with D possibly TRBD2 on 6 matching bases. The sample was peripheral blood. CDR3 protein: CASRVSGGETQYF. Here the CDR3 DNA reads TGCGCCAGCAGGGTTTCCGGGGGAGAGACCCAGTACTTC.